This T cell receptor beta chain was recorded in a study of patients and donors after allogeneic stem cell transplantation (dated by TCRdb to 2018 to 2021). As concerns this clonotype: There is no known antigen for this receptor. The sample holds no much larger clone one base away, and base qualities are not on file.

The library came from RT-PCR. The reads were generated on a NextSeq 550. TCRdb's own reprocessing of the public reads used fastp at Q25 and MiXCR and kept productive beta chains. Merged by CDR3 protein, the rows form single entries marked with the most common genes and DNA. Within this sample are 800,000 to 1,000,000 distinct CDR3 sequences, with roughly 18% of them counted one time only. Roughly 6% of the sample comes from the top ten. CDR1 MRHNA and CDR2 SNTAGT were looked up in the germline V gene. The germline V end is reduced by 8 bases and the J end by 5 bases; junction bases left unmatched: 3. From cysteine to phenylalanine, the CDR3 is 14 amino acids long. Only CDR3 DNA is held: 42 bases, read in frame from base 1.

Sequenced input: blood, either unsorted or a sorted T cell fraction (not recorded which). The TCR was taken from a human donor who was either an allogeneic HSCT recipient or a stem cell or donor lymphocyte infusion donor (not recorded which). It is not recorded whose cells these are; they may come from a transplant donor. Recombination joined TRBV6-4 with TRBJ2-2; 12 middle bases align to TRBD2. The encoded CDR3 is CASQLAGGTGELFF. Read as DNA, the sequence is TGTGCCAGCCAACTAGCGGGAGGAACCGGGGAGCTGTTTTTT.